This T cell receptor beta chain originates from a study of cytomegalovirus exposure and HLA in healthy donors. In regard to this clone: Its antigen is as yet unknown. An end of the junction differs from the germline gene, which may be a read error.

Study-level points and caveats: Among the sequence variants, a highly shared cluster was likely an artifact of sequencing. Researchers reported in a later analysis that common viral pathogens appeared linked to several top clusters.

Primers included in the PCR were 60 Vbeta and 13 Jbeta primers. This table comes from immunoSEQ multiplex PCR, and its TCRdb copy is limited to in-frame clones, with some not included. The repertoire has about 210,000 clones, 82% of them found once; the top ten carry approximately 5.7%. This CDR3 has 15 amino acids. In germline, CDR1 is SGHRS, CDR2 YFSETQ. This chain joins TRBV5-1 and TRBJ1-2; 7 nucleotides align to TRBD1. The clonotype originates from a man aged 40-49 years in good health and CMV-seropositive. The sequenced sample was PBMCs. Written as DNA, the CDR3 is TGTGCCAGCACCTTAATGACAGGGATCTGGTATGGCTACACCTTC. Amino acids: CASTLMTGIWYGYTF.